This T cell receptor (beta chain) was sequenced during a study of blood T cell repertoires in COVID-19. Study-level background: The origin of the acute and convalescent COVID-19 samples was the United States, Italy and Spain.

This clone appeared once. Methods used by the authors: How many nucleated cells were present was estimated from reference gene primer amplification. Data came from immunoSEQ multiplex PCR; TCRdb stores just in-frame clones and leaves some out. The DNA gave D and trimming, while V, J and clone size come from that table. This sample has 220,000 or so clones, with around 82% found just once. Between the trimmed V and J ends, which lost 5 bases and 0 bases, there was a span of 7 bases. Germline V CDR1 and CDR2: SQVTM, ANQGSEA. This CDR3 has 13 amino acids. The chain employs TRBV29-1 and TRBJ2-2; D is unclear. Sample: peripheral blood. The sequence was obtained from a woman in her twenties or thirties who had recovered from COVID-19. CDR3 DNA: TGCAGCGTTTTTGTCACGAACACCGGGGAGCTGTTTTTT. Translated: CSVFVTNTGELFF.